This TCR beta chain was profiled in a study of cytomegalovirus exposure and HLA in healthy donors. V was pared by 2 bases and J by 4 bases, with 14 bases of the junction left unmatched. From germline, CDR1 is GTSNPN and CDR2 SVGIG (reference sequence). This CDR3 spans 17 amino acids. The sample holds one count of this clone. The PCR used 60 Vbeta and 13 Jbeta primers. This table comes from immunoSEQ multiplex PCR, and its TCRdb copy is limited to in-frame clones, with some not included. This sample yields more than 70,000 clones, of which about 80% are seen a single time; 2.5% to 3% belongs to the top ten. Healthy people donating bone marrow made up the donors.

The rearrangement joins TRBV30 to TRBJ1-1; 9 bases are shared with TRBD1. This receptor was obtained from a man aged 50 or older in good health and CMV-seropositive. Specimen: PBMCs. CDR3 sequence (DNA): TGTGCCTGGAGTACCCGACAGGGGGTCATCAGGGTCACTGAAGCTTTCTTT. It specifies CAWSTRQGVIRVTEAFF.